These 23 T cell receptor beta chains were sequenced from one sample in a study of high-grade serous ovarian cancer treatment subgroups. Some clones are missing from TCRdb's copy, which holds only in-frame ones; the method was immunoSEQ multiplex PCR. Here the sample spans 1,500 to 2,000 clones, roughly three quarters being singletons. Tumor samples were obtained before definitive surgery or chemotherapy. Sequenced sample: tumor tissue. The receptors originated from a human donor with high-grade serous ovarian cancer.

V gene TRBV15 combines with J gene TRBJ1-2; 8 positions agree with TRBD1. The ends lost 0 bases at V and 9 bases at J; junction bases unmatched: 6. Germline CDR1 is LNHNV and CDR2 is YYDKDF (reference sequence). The CDR3 is 14 amino acids. The CDR3 coding sequence is TGTGCCACCAGCAGAGAGGGACAGGTATTGAGCTACACCTTC. Translation: CATSREGQVLSYTF. Combining the CDR3 with reference TRBV15 and TRBJ1-2 gives the whole variable domain DAMVIQNPRYQVTQFGKPVTLSCSQTLNHNVMYWYQQKSSQAPKLLFHYYDKDFNNEADTPDNFQSRRPNTSFCFLDIRSPGLGDTAMYLCATSREGQVLSYTFGSGTRLTVV.

This sequence joins TRBV7-8 and TRBJ2-7; TRBD1 matches 10 bases. Trimming removed 7 bases from V and 2 bases from J; junction bases left unmatched: 11. The CDR3 has 16 amino acids. The germline V gene encodes CDR1 SGHVS and CDR2 FQNEAQ. The CDR3 nucleotides read TGTGCCAGCAACCGGGGGACCGGGACAGGGGCCTACGAGCAGTACTTC. Protein: CASNRGTGTGAYEQYF. Supplemented by reference TRBV7-8 and TRBJ2-7, the full variable domain reads GAGVSQSPRYKVAKRGQDVALRCDPISGHVSLFWYQQALGQGPEFLTYFQNEAQLDKSGLPSDRFFAERPEGSVSTLKIQRTQQEDSAVYLCASNRGTGTGAYEQYFGPGTRLTVT.

The CDR3 reads CASSLVNPTSGNTIYF. The CDR3 nucleotides are TGTGCCAGCAGCTTAGTTAATCCAACCTCAGGGAATACCATATATTTT. V gene TRBV11-2 combines with J gene TRBJ1-3; maybe TRBD1 (5 bases). Trimming stripped 1 base from V and 10 bases from J, with 20 bases between. This CDR3 comprises 16 residues. Germline V gene sequence: CDR1 SGHAT, CDR2 FQNNGV.

V usage is TRBV5-1 and J usage is TRBJ2-3; D is uncertain. V lost 4 bases, J lost 4 bases, and 7 bases lay in between. This CDR3 is built from 12 residues. The V gene's germline CDR1 is SGHRS and CDR2 YFSETQ. CDR3 DNA: TGCGCCAGCAGCCTGGCTGCAGATACGCAGTATTTT. Translating gives CASSLAADTQYF.

The chain employs TRBV7-6 and TRBJ2-7, with D perhaps assigned TRBD1 or TRBD2 (5 bases each). Trimming stripped 1 base from V and 7 bases from J, with 17 bases between. CDR3 length equals 15 residues. The germline CDR1 and CDR2 sequences are SGHVS and FNYEAQ. CDR3 protein: CASSLEVGAPGEQYF. The DNA of the CDR3 is TGTGCCAGCAGCTTAGAAGTTGGGGCGCCGGGGGAGCAGTACTTC.

The rearrangement links TRBV7-3 to TRBJ2-3; the D call may be TRBD1 or TRBD2 (5 bases each). Germline V CDR1 and CDR2: SGHTA, FQGTGA. V lost 5 bases, J lost 0 bases, and 9 bases lay in between. The CDR3 loop spans 14 amino acids. The CDR3 nucleotides are TGTGCCAGCAGCCCCGGGACCAGCACAGATACGCAGTATTTT. Its protein product is CASSPGTSTDTQYF. The whole variable domain, filled in from reference TRBV7-3 and TRBJ2-3, reads GAGVSQTPSNKVTEKGKYVELRCDPISGHTALYWYRQSLGQGPEFLIYFQGTGAADDSGLPNDRFFAVRPEGSVSTLKIQRTERGDSAVYLCASSPGTSTDTQYFGPGTRLTVL.

This sequence joins TRBV5-1 and TRBJ2-6; 7 bases align to TRBD1. There are 14 residues in the CDR3. Germline CDR1 and CDR2: SGHRS and YFSETQ. The V gene end was trimmed by 3 bases and the J gene end by 17 bases; junction bases not matched to a gene: 14. The CDR3 loop reads CASSSSGQLDAMTF. The DNA for the CDR3 is TGCGCCAGCAGCTCCTCGGGACAGTTAGACGCCATGACTTTC.

The chain combines TRBV19 with TRBJ1-1, with a tentative D call TRBD1 (6 bases). Germline V gives CDR1 LNHDA, CDR2 SQIVND (reference sequence). Trimming left V 4 bases short and J 5 bases short, with 14 bases between. This CDR3 has 14 amino acids. The CDR3 nucleotides read TGTGCCAGTAGTACCGGGCTGCAGGGGACTGAAGCTTTCTTT. Translation gives CASSTGLQGTEAFF.

The V call is TRBV6-1, the J call TRBJ2-7, with D unclear. CDR1 and CDR2 from the germline V gene are MNHNS and SASEGT. The V gene lost 1 base and the J gene lost 3 bases, with 7 bases spanning the gap. The CDR3 contains 13 residues. CDR3 in amino acids: CASSEVRIYEQYF. For the CDR3, the DNA is TGTGCCAGCAGTGAAGTACGGATCTACGAGCAGTACTTC.

V usage is TRBV18 and J usage is TRBJ2-1, with D possibly matching TRBD1 (5 bases). CDR1 KGHSH and CDR2 LQKENI come from the germline V gene. The CDR3 runs 15 residues. Trimming stripped 2 bases from V and 0 bases from J, with 8 bases between. The CDR3 bases are TGTGCCAGCTCACCAGGACAAAGCTCCTACAATGAGCAGTTCTTC. Residues: CASSPGQSSYNEQFF.

The CDR3 coding sequence is TGTGCCTGGAGTGTAGGCAGCGCCGGCTATGGCTACACCTTC. Its protein product is CAWSVGSAGYGYTF. The chain joins TRBV30 to TRBJ1-2; D is uncertain. The CDR3 has 14 amino acids. Trimming shortened V by 0 bases and J by 4 bases, and 12 bases separated the two germline ends. Germline assignment: CDR1 GTSNPN and CDR2 SVGIG (reference sequence).

The chain carries TRBV11-3 and TRBJ2-3; TRBD2 matches 7 bases. CDR1 is SGHNT and CDR2 is YENEEA in the germline V gene. The V segment lost 1 base and the J segment 6 bases; nucleotides outside the gene matches: 7. The CDR3 extends over 15 amino acids. CDR3 nucleotides: TGTGCCAGCAGCTTAGGCGGGAGCCAGCAGGATACGCAGTATTTT. This translates into CASSLGGSQQDTQYF. The whole variable domain, remainder taken from reference TRBV11-3 and TRBJ2-3, is EAGVVQSPRYKIIEKKQPVAFWCNPISGHNTLYWYLQNLGQGPELLIRYENEEAVDDSQLPKDRFSAERLKGVDSTLKIQPAELGDSAVYLCASSLGGSQQDTQYFGPGTRLTVL.

The chain uses TRBV19 and TRBJ1-2; tentative D call: TRBD1 (5 bases). There are 15 residues in the CDR3. Germline-derived CDR1 and CDR2 are LNHDA and SQIVND (reference sequence). The V gene lost 6 bases and the J gene lost 0 bases, with 14 bases spanning the gap. The CDR3 is CASRTLGTSNYGYTF. As DNA, the CDR3 is TGTGCCAGTAGGACTCTGGGGACCTCTAACTATGGCTACACCTTC.

This clone was detected only a few times. The CDR3 loop reads CASSSTTQGAHEQYF. The CDR3 DNA is TGTGCCAGCAGCTCAACGACTCAGGGTGCCCACGAGCAGTACTTC. V and J are TRBV7-9 and TRBJ2-7; D perhaps matches TRBD1 (5 bases). The CDR3 is made up of 15 amino acids. Germline CDR1 SEHNR, CDR2 FQNEAQ (reference sequence). V lost 4 bases and J lost 5, with 18 bases in between.

The chain links TRBV9 to TRBJ1-3; possible D gene TRBD1, 5 bases. The CDR3 has 14 amino acids. Trimming left V 4 bases short and J 2 bases short, with 10 bases between. The germline gives CDR1 SGDLS, CDR2 YYNGEE. CDR3 DNA: TGTGCCAGCAGCCCTCTAGGGGCTGGAAACACCATATATTTT. Translating gives CASSPLGAGNTIYF.

There are a few counts of this clone. The gene calls are TRBV28 and TRBJ1-2; 8 bases are shared with TRBD1. The CDR3 contains 14 residues. Germline CDR1 and CDR2: MDHEN and SYDVKM. V gave up 6 bases and J gave up 7 bases; unmatched junction bases: 10. In DNA form, the CDR3 reads TGTGCCAGCAGCCCTGACAGGGGTTTGGGTGGCTACACCTTC. It encodes CASSPDRGLGGYTF.

This clone was counted once. The chain employs TRBV6-5 and TRBJ2-4; D tentatively fits TRBD1 or TRBD2 (6 bases each). The CDR3 is 16 residues long. Per germline, CDR1 MNHEY and CDR2 SVGAGI. V was pared by 2 bases and J by 0 bases, with 11 bases between. CDR3 region: CASSYARGAAKNIQYF. Here the CDR3 DNA reads TGTGCCAGCAGTTACGCAAGGGGGGCAGCCAAAAACATTCAGTACTTC.

This clone was counted only a few times. The V call is TRBV6-5, the J call TRBJ2-7; 7 nucleotides align to TRBD2. After removal of 6 bases from V and 5 bases from J, the junction contained 13 bases not matched to a gene. The CDR3 spans 15 residues. The germline V gene encodes CDR1 MNHEY and CDR2 SVGAGI. CDR3: CASRDPGRVRHEQYF. CDR3 nucleotides: TGTGCCAGCAGGGATCCGGGGAGGGTACGTCACGAGCAGTACTTC.

The sample holds a few counts of this clone. V is TRBV19 and J is TRBJ2-3; D not resolved. The CDR3 covers 15 residues. V was shortened by 6 bases and J by 1 base, with 14 bases between the two germline ends. Germline CDR1 LNHDA, CDR2 SQIVND (reference sequence). The CDR3 reads CASRSSRSGTDTQYF. The CDR3 DNA reads as TGTGCCAGTAGATCCAGTCGGAGTGGCACAGATACGCAGTATTTT. The variable domain in full, completed from reference TRBV19 and TRBJ2-3, reads DGGITQSPKYLFRKEGQNVTLSCEQNLNHDAMYWYRQDPGQGLRLIYYSQIVNDFQKGDIAEGYSVSREKKESFPLTVTSAQKNPTAFYLCASRSSRSGTDTQYFGPGTRLTVL.

The chain joins TRBV11-3 to TRBJ1-4; D is unclear. The CDR3 extends over 15 amino acids. V shed 5 bases and J shed 7 bases, with 17 bases lying between them. The germline V gene encodes CDR1 SGHNT and CDR2 YENEEA. CDR3 sequence reads: CASSPHGGGTEKLFF. The CDR3 region has the DNA TGTGCCAGCAGCCCCCATGGAGGAGGAACTGAAAAACTGTTTTTT.

The chain has TRBV7-2 and TRBJ1-1; 7 bases match TRBD1. This CDR3 region has 15 residues. J gave up 4 bases and V 1 base, and 6 bases lay outside the gene matches. Germline V gene sequence: CDR1 SGHTA, CDR2 FQGNSA. CDR3 sequence: CASSLDLTGSTEAFF. CDR3 sequence (DNA): TGTGCCAGCAGCTTAGATCTGACAGGGAGCACTGAAGCTTTCTTT.

This clone was recorded only once. The V and J genes are TRBV21-1 and TRBJ2-5; no check of the table's D call, TRBD2, against the DNA was made. TRBV21-1 is a pseudogene locus. The CDR3 totals 14 residues. CDR3 in DNA: TGTGCCAGCAGCCGGACTAGCTTATTCGAGACCCAGTACTTC. It is translated as CASSRTSLFETQYF.

This chain joins TRBV28 and TRBJ1-4; D unresolved. Per the germline V gene, CDR1 is MDHEN and CDR2 is SYDVKM. Trimming shortened V by 7 bases and J by 8 bases, and 14 bases separated the two germline ends. The CDR3 is made up of 13 amino acids. The CDR3 DNA reads as TGTGCCAGCACCTTTTTCGGTGGGGAAAAACTGTTTTTT. Translation: CASTFFGGEKLFF.